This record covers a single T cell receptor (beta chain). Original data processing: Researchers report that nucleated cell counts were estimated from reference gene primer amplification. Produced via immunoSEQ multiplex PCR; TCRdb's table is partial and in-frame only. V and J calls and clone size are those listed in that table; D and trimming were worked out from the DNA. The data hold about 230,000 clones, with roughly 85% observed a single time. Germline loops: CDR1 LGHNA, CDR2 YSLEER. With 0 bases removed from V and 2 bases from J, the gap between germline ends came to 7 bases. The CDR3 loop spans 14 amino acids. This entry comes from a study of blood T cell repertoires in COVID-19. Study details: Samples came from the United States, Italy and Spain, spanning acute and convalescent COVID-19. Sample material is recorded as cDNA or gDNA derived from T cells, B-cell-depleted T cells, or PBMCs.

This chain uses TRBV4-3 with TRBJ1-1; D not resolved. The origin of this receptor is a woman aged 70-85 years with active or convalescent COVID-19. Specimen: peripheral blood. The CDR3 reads CASSQDWPNTEAFF. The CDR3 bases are TGCGCCAGCAGCCAAGACTGGCCTAACACTGAAGCTTTCTTT.